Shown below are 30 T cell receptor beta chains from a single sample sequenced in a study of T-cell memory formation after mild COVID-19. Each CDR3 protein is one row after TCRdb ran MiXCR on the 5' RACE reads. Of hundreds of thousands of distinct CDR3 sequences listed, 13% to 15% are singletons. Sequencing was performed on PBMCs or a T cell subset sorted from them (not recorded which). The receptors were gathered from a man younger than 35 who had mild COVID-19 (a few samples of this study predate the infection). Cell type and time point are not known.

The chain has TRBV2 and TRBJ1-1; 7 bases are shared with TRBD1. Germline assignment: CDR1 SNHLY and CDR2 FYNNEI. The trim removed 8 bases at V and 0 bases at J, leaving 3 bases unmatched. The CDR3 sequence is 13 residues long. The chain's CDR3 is CASGGGVNTEAFF. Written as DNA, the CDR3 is TGTGCCAGCGGAGGGGGCGTGAACACTGAAGCTTTCTTT.

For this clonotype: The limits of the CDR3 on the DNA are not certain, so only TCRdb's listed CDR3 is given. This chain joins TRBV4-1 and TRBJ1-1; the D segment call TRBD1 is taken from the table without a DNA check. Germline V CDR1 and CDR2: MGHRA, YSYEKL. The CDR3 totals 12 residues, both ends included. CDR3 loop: CASSQVGQGARF.

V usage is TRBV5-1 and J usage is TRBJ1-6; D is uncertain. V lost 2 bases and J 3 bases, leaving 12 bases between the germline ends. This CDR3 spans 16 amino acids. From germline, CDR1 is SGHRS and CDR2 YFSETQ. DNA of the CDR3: TGCGCCAGCAGCTTTGGCCGGGGAGGCTATAATTCACCCCTCCACTTT. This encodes CASSFGRGGYNSPLHF.

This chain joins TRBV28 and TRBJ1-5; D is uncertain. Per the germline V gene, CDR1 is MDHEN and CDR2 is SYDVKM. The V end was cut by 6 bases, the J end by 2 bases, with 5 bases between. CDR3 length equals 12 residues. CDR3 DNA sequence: TGTGCCAGCAGCCCTCGCAATCAGCCCCAGCATTTT. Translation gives CASSPRNQPQHF.

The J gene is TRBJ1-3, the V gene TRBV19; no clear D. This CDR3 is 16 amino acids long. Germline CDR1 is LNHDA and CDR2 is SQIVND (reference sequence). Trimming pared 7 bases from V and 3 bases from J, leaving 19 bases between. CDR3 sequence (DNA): TGTGCCAGTAATCCAGCCATCGGGAGCGGTGGAAACACCATATATTTT. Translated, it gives CASNPAIGSGGNTIYF. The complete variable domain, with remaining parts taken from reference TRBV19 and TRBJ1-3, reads DGGITQSPKYLFRKEGQNVTLSCEQNLNHDAMYWYRQDPGQGLRLIYYSQIVNDFQKGDIAEGYSVSREKKESFPLTVTSAQKNPTAFYLCASNPAIGSGGNTIYFGEGSWLTVV.

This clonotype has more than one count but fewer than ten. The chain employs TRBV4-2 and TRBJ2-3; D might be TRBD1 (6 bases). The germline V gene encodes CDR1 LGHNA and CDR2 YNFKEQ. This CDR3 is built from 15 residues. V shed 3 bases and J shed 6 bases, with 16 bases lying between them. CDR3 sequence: CASSQYQAGVDTQYF. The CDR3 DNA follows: TGTGCCAGCAGCCAGTACCAGGCAGGGGTGGATACGCAGTATTTT.

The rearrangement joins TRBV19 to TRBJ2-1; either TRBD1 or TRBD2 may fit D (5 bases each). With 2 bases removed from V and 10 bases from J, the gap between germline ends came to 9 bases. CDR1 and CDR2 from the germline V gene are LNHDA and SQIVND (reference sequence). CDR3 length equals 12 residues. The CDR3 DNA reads TGTGCCAGTAGTATATCGGGGCAAGAGCAGTTCTTC. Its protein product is CASSISGQEQFF.

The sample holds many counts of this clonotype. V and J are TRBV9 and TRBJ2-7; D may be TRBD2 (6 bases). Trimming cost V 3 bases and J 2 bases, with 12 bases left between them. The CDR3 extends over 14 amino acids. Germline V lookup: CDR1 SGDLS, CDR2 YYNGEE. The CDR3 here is CASSGAGSTYEQYF. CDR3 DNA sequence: TGTGCCAGCAGCGGCGCCGGGAGCACCTACGAGCAGTACTTC.

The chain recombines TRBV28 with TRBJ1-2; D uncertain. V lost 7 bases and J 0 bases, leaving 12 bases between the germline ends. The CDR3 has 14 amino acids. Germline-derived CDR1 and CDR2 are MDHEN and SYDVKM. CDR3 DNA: TGTGCCAGCACTGTGACACCAGCTAACTATGGCTACACCTTC. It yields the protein CASTVTPANYGYTF.

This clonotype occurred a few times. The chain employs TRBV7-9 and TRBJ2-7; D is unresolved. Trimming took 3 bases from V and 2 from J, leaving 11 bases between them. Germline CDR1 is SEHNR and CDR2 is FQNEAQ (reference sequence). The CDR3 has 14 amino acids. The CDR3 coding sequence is TGTGCCAGCAGCTTCGGTTCCTCCCCCTACGAGCAGTACGTC. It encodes CASSFGSSPYEQYV.

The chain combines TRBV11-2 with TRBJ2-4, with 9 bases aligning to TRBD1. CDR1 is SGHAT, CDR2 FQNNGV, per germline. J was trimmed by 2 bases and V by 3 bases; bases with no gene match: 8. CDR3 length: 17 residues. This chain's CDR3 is CASSFTTGGLSKNIQYF. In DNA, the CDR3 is TGTGCCAGCAGCTTTACGACAGGGGGGCTGTCCAAAAACATTCAGTACTTC.

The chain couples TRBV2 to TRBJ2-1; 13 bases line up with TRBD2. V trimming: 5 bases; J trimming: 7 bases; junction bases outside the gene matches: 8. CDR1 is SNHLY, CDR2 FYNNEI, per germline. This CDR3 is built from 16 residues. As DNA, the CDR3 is TGTGCCAGCAGTCCTGGACTAGCGGGGGCGGGGAATGAGCAGTTCTTC. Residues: CASSPGLAGAGNEQFF.

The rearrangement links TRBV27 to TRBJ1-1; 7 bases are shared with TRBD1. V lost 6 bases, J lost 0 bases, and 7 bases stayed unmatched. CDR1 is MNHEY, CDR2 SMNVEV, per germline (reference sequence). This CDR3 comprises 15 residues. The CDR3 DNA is TGTGCCAGCAGATATACAGGGGAAGTGAACACTGAAGCTTTCTTT. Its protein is CASRYTGEVNTEAFF.

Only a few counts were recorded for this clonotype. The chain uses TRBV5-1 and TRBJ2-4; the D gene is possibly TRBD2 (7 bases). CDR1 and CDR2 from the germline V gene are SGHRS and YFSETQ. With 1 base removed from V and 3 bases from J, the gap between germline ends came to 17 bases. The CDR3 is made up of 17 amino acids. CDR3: CASSLLWRGPDKNIQYF. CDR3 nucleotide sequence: TGCGCCAGCAGCTTGTTGTGGCGGGGGCCTGACAAAAACATTCAGTACTTC.

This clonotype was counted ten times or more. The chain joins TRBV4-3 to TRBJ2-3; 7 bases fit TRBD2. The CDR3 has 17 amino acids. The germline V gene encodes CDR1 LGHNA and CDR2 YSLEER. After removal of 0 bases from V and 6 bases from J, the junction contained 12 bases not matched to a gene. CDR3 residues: CASSQETVGRAGDTQYF. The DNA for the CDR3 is TGCGCCAGCAGCCAAGAGACGGTGGGGAGGGCTGGGGATACGCAGTATTTT.

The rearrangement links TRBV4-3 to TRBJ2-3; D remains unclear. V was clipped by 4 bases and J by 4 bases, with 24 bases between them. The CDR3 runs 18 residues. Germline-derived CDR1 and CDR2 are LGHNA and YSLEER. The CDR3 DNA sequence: TGCGCCAGCAGCCGACAAGTTGGGATATCGAGCACGCCAGATACGCAGTATTTT. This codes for CASSRQVGISSTPDTQYF.

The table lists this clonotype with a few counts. This CDR3 is CASSQGAGVDSSGYTF. The CDR3 coding sequence is TGTGCCAGCAGCCAAGGCGCAGGGGTCGACTCTTCTGGCTACACCTTC. The chain joins TRBV3-1 to TRBJ1-2; perhaps TRBD1 as D (6 bases). The germline V gene has CDR1 LGHDT and CDR2 YNNKEL (reference sequence). The CDR3 length is 16 residues. V dropped 1 base and J dropped 7 bases, with 19 bases sitting between them.

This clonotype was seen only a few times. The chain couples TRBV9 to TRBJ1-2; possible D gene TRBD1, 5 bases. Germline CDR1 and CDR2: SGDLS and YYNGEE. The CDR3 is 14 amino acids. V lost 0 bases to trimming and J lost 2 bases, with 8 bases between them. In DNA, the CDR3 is TGTGCCAGCAGCGTAGTCGGGGGAAACTATGGCTACACCTTC. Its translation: CASSVVGGNYGYTF.

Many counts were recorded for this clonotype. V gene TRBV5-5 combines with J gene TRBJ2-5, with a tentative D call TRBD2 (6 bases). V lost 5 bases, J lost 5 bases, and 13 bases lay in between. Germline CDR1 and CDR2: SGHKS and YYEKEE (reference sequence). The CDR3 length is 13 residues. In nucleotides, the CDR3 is TGTGCCAGCAGGTTGACTAGTTGGGAGACCCAGTACTTC. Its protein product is CASRLTSWETQYF.

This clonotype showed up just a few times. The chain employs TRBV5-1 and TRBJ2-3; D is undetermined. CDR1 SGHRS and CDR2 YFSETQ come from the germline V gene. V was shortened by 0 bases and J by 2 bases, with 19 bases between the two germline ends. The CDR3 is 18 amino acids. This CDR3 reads CASSLGQTNPTHTDTQYF. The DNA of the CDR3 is TGCGCCAGCAGCTTGGGGCAGACGAACCCGACACACACAGATACGCAGTATTTT.

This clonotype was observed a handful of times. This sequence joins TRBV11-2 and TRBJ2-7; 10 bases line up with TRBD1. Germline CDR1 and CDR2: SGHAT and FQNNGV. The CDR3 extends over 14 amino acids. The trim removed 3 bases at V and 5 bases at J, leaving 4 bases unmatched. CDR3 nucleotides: TGTGCCAGCAGCTTTAGTGGGACAGGGGACGAGCAGTACTTC. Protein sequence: CASSFSGTGDEQYF.

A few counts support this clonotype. CDR3: CASSLILGRTDTQYF. The CDR3 DNA follows: TGCGCCAGCAGCTTGATACTGGGGAGGACAGATACGCAGTATTTT. The rearrangement uses TRBV5-1 and TRBJ2-3; D possibly corresponds to TRBD2 (6 bases). CDR1 SGHRS and CDR2 YFSETQ come from the germline V gene. V dropped 1 base and J dropped 3 bases, with 12 bases sitting between them. The CDR3 sequence is 15 residues long.

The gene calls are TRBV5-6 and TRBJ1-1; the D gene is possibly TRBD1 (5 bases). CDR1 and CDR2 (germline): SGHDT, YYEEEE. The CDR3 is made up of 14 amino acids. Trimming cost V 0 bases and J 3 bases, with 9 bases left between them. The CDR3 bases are TGTGCCAGCAGCTTGGCGGGACTCGACACTGAAGCTTTCTTT. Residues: CASSLAGLDTEAFF.

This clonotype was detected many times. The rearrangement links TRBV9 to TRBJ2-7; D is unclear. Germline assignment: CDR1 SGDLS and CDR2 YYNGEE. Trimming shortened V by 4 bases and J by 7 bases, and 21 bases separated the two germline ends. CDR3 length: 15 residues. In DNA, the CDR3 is TGTGCCAGCAGCCCAACACTTGGAGAAACGCGGGAGCAGTACTTC. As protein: CASSPTLGETREQYF.

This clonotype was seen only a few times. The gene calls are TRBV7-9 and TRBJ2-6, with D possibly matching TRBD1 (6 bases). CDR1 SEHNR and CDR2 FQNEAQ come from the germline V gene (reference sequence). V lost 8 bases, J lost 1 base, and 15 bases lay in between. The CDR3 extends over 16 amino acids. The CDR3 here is CASEDSRPSGANVLTF. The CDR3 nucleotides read TGTGCCAGCGAGGACAGCCGACCATCTGGGGCCAACGTCCTGACTTTC. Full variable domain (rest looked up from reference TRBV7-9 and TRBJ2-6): DTGVSQNPRHKITKRGQNVTFRCDPISEHNRLYWYRQTLGQGPEFLTYFQNEAQLEKSRLLSDRFSAERPKGSFSTLEIQRTEQGDSAMYLCASEDSRPSGANVLTFGAGSRLTVL.

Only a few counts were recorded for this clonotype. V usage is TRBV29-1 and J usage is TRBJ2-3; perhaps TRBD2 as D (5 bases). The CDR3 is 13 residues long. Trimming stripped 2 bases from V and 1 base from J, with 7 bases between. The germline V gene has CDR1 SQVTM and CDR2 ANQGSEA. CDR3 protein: CSVEWRGTDTQYF. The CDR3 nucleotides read TGCAGCGTTGAATGGCGGGGCACAGATACGCAGTATTTT.

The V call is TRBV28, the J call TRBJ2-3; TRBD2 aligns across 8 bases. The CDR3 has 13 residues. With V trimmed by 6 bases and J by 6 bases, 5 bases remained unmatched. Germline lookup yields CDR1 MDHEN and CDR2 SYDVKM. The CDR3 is CASSPWTSDTQYF. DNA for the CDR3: TGTGCCAGCAGCCCCTGGACTAGCGATACGCAGTATTTT.

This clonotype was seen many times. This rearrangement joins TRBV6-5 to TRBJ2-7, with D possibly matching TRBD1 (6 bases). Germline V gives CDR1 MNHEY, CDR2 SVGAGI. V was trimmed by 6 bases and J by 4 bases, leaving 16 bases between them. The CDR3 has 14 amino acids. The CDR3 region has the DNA TGTGCCAGCAGCCCGGGAAGGGGGAAGTACGAGCAGTACTTC. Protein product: CASSPGRGKYEQYF.

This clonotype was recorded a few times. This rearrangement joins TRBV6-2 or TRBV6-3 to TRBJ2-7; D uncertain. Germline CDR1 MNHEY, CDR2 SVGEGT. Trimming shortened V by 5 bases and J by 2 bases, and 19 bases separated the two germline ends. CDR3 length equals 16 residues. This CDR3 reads CASSPPPLLVTYEQYF. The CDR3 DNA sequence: TGTGCCAGCAGTCCACCCCCCCTTTTGGTTACCTACGAGCAGTACTTC.

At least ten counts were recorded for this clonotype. Here the CDR3 reads CSVELGYGYTF. Written as DNA, the CDR3 is TGCAGCGTTGAACTAGGCTATGGCTACACCTTC. V usage is TRBV29-1 and J usage is TRBJ1-2, with D hard to call. Germline V lookup: CDR1 SQVTM, CDR2 ANQGSEA. Trimming took 2 bases from V and 4 from J, leaving 5 bases between them. The CDR3 runs to 11 residues.